This passage covers 17 T cell receptor beta chains from one sample sequenced in a study of cytomegalovirus exposure and HLA in healthy donors. In the PCR, 60 Vbeta and 13 Jbeta primers were used. Libraries were prepared by immunoSEQ multiplex PCR; TCRdb keeps only in-frame clonotypes and omits some of them. In the table there are about 140,000 clones, roughly 73% of which are singletons. Sequencing input: PBMCs. The source of these receptors is a woman aged 40 to 55 in good health and CMV-seronegative.

The CDR3 coding sequence is TGTGCCAGCAGCGTGGCAACCGGGACAGGGGAGCGGGATGGCTACACCTTC. This sequence encodes CASSVATGTGERDGYTF. The chain has TRBV9 and TRBJ1-2; 10 nucleotides line up with TRBD1. Germline CDR1 is SGDLS and CDR2 is YYNGEE. The CDR3 totals 17 residues. The trim removed 2 bases at V and 6 bases at J, leaving 13 bases unmatched.

This rearrangement joins TRBV19 to TRBJ1-1; 8 bases align to TRBD1. The CDR3 is 13 amino acids. V shed 5 bases and J 8 bases; nucleotides not matched to a gene: 7. In germline, CDR1 is LNHDA, CDR2 SQIVND (reference sequence). This CDR3 reads CASSRNDRGEAFF. In DNA, the CDR3 is TGTGCCAGTAGTCGGAACGACAGGGGAGAAGCTTTCTTT.

The chain uses TRBV5-1 and TRBJ1-4; 8 bases are shared with TRBD1. The germline V gene encodes CDR1 SGHRS and CDR2 YFSETQ. Unmatched junction bases numbered 4, after V lost 4 bases and J lost 2 bases. This CDR3 is 15 amino acids long. The CDR3 region is CASSPGGGTNEKLFF. The CDR3 region has the DNA TGCGCCAGCAGCCCAGGGGGCGGCACTAATGAAAAACTGTTTTTT.

For this clone: An end of the junction does not agree with germline; a read error may underlie this. V and J are TRBV7-9 and TRBJ1-4, with D possibly TRBD1 on 5 matching bases. Germline V gene sequence: CDR1 SEHNR, CDR2 FQNEAQ (reference sequence). The CDR3 has 16 residues. The CDR3 DNA follows: TGTTCCAGCAGGGTTGGCAGGCTCGGTTCTAATGAAAAACTGTTTTTT. This encodes CSSRVGRLGSNEKLFF.

This sequence joins TRBV4-1 and TRBJ1-1, with D hard to call. From germline, CDR1 is MGHRA and CDR2 YSYEKL. Trimming removed 0 bases from V and 8 bases from J, with 10 bases in between. This CDR3 contains 13 residues. CDR3 sequence: CASSQDGEAEAFF. The CDR3 DNA sequence: TGCGCCAGCAGCCAAGACGGGGAGGCAGAAGCTTTCTTT.

This sequence joins TRBV6-1 and TRBJ2-7; a possible D gene is TRBD1 (5 bases). The germline gives CDR1 MNHNS, CDR2 SASEGT. This CDR3 region has 15 residues. The ends were cut back, 3 bases at V and 3 bases at J, with 15 bases in the middle. The CDR3 loop is CASSDPTHRIYEQYV. The CDR3 DNA follows: TGTGCCAGCAGTGACCCCACCCACAGGATCTACGAGCAGTACGTC.

J is TRBJ1-2 and V is TRBV4-2; tentative D call: TRBD1 (5 bases). The ends were cut back, 0 bases at V and 6 bases at J, with 14 bases in the middle. This CDR3 contains 15 residues. Germline-derived CDR1 and CDR2 are LGHNA and YNFKEQ. For the CDR3, the DNA is TGTGCCAGCAGCCAAGATAGGAGGGGACCGAATGGCTACACCTTC. This encodes CASSQDRRGPNGYTF.

J is TRBJ2-7 and V is TRBV7-9, with D possibly matching TRBD1 (6 bases). CDR3 length: 16 amino acids. CDR1 is SEHNR and CDR2 is FQNEAQ in the germline V gene (reference sequence). The CDR3 DNA reads TGTTCCAGCAGCTTAGACCTTCAGGACAGACCCTACGAGCAGTACGTC. Protein sequence: CSSSLDLQDRPYEQYV.

The chain carries TRBV5-1 and TRBJ1-3, with D tentatively TRBD1 (5 bases). From germline, CDR1 is SGHRS and CDR2 YFSETQ. This CDR3 comprises 15 residues. Trimming left V 2 bases short and J 2 bases short, with 11 bases between. CDR3 sequence: CASSFRTGTGNTIYF. For the CDR3, the DNA is TGCGCCAGCAGCTTCCGTACAGGCACTGGAAACACCATATATTTT.

This clone has a handful of counts. The rearrangement joins TRBV28 to TRBJ1-1; D remains ambiguous. V was pared by 1 base and J by 3 bases, with 9 bases between. This CDR3 has 14 amino acids. Germline V gene lookup returns CDR1 MDHEN and CDR2 SYDVKM. CDR3 sequence (DNA): TGTGCCAGCAGTTTATTGGTGGCTTACACTGAAGCTTTCTTT. It yields the protein CASSLLVAYTEAFF.

The rearrangement links TRBV9 to TRBJ1-5; D perhaps matches TRBD1 (5 bases). The CDR3 totals 13 residues. V shed 4 bases and J shed 4 bases, with 9 bases lying between them. Germline V lookup: CDR1 SGDLS, CDR2 YYNGEE. CDR3 protein: CASSPRGNQPQHF. In nucleotides, the CDR3 is TGTGCCAGCAGCCCCCGGGGGAATCAGCCCCAGCATTTT.

The chain recombines TRBV2 with TRBJ1-2; TRBD1 matches at 7 bases. Trimming cost V 8 bases and J 7 bases; bases outside gene matches: 10. Germline lookup yields CDR1 SNHLY and CDR2 FYNNEI. This CDR3 comprises 13 residues. The CDR3 bases are TGTGCCAGCTGGGGCAGGGGGTTCCGTGGCTACACCTTC. Protein: CASWGRGFRGYTF.

This chain uses TRBV5-4 with TRBJ1-2; TRBD1 is a possible D gene (6 bases). This CDR3 spans 14 amino acids. Trimming removed 0 bases from V and 5 bases from J, with 11 bases in between. The germline V gene has CDR1 SGHNT and CDR2 YYREEE (reference sequence). The CDR3, as DNA: TGTGCCAGCAGCTTGGCGTCAGGGGATTATGGCTACACCTTC. It encodes CASSLASGDYGYTF.

The rearrangement uses TRBV4-1 and TRBJ1-2; 8 bases are shared with TRBD1. CDR1 is MGHRA, CDR2 YSYEKL, per germline. This CDR3 is built from 13 residues. J was trimmed by 7 bases and V by 6 bases; bases with no gene match: 7. The CDR3 bases are TGCGCCAGCAGTGAGGACAGGGTCTTTGGCTACACCTTC. Translation: CASSEDRVFGYTF.

This chain's CDR3 is CSAALAGGPGGTDTQYF. The CDR3 bases are TGCAGCGCCGCATTGGCGGGGGGGCCTGGGGGCACAGATACGCAGTATTTT. The V call is TRBV29-1, the J call TRBJ2-3; TRBD2 aligns across 9 bases. The ends lost 7 bases at V and 1 base at J; junction bases unmatched: 15. Germline V CDR1 and CDR2: SQVTM, ANQGSEA. The CDR3 is made up of 17 amino acids.

V usage is TRBV27 and J usage is TRBJ2-7, with D maybe TRBD1 (6 bases). The V and J ends lost 5 bases and 1 base respectively, with 15 bases between them. The length of the CDR3 is 15 residues. The germline V gene encodes CDR1 MNHEY and CDR2 SMNVEV (reference sequence). CDR3 loop: CASSIETGASYEQYF. In DNA, the CDR3 is TGTGCCAGCAGTATCGAGACAGGTGCATCCTACGAGCAGTACTTC.

This chain uses TRBV7-6 with TRBJ1-5; no clear D. CDR1 and CDR2 from the germline V gene are SGHVS and FNYEAQ. Between the trimmed V and J ends, which lost 5 bases and 1 base, there was a span of 15 bases. The CDR3 covers 16 residues. CDR3 in DNA: TGTGCCAGCAGCGCGGAGCAGGCGGGGAGCAATCAGCCCCAGCATTTT. Translated, it gives CASSAEQAGSNQPQHF.